These T cell receptor beta chains were read from a single sample in a study of cytotoxic CD8 clonotypes in ibrutinib-treated CLL. The table came from immunoSEQ multiplex PCR; TCRdb's copy has only in-frame clones and leaves some out. Of about 84,000 clones in the sample, 70% to 90% were seen once. The sequenced sample was PBMCs, obtained before ibrutinib treatment. These receptors all come from a human donor with chronic lymphocytic leukemia. Each CDR3 is given with its conserved first and last residue. A D gene is named only where the DNA matches it firmly. For some rows the clone size is stated as once, few or many, or as a class when expanded; others skip it.

v_call,clone_size,d_call,j_call,cdr3_length,cdr3_aa,cdr3_nt
TRBV27,-,-,TRBJ2-1,14,CASSGSGRIHEQFF,TGTGCCAGCAGCGGGAGTGGCCGAATTCATGAGCAGTTCTTC
TRBV5-1,-,-,TRBJ1-2,12,CASSLEGGLRTF,TGCGCCAGCAGCTTGGAGGGAGGCTTGCGCACCTTC
TRBV19,-,-,TRBJ2-7,13,CASSITGAYEQYF,TGTGCCAGTAGTATTACGGGGGCCTACGAGCAGTACTTC
TRBV6-5,-,-,TRBJ2-5,12,CASSSPGGTQYF,TGTGCCAGCAGTTCCCCCGGGGGGACCCAGTACTTC
TRBV7-2,once,-,TRBJ1-2,17,CASSFFFRMGANYGYTF,TGTGCCAGCAGCTTTTTCTTCCGGATGGGAGCTAACTATGGCTACACCTTC
TRBV7-9,-,-,TRBJ1-2,17,CASSLVDNLLKGYGYTF,TGTGCCAGCAGCTTAGTAGATAACCTCCTAAAGGGGTATGGCTACACCTTC
TRBV28,-,-,TRBJ1-5,14,CASLRVPSNQPQHF,TGTGCCAGCCTAAGGGTCCCAAGCAATCAGCCCCAGCATTTT
TRBV5-1,-,TRBD1,TRBJ1-1,14,CASSFWDRNTEAFF,TGCGCCAGCAGCTTTTGGGACAGAAACACTGAAGCTTTCTTT
TRBV12-5,-,-,TRBJ1-3,19,CASGLVGYGTASSGNTIYF,TGTGCTAGTGGTTTGGTAGGGTACGGAACTGCTAGCTCTGGAAACACCATATATTTT
TRBV11-2,once,-,TRBJ1-2,13,CASSLEGTYGYTF,TGTGCCAGCAGCTTAGAAGGCACCTATGGCTACACCTTC
TRBV28,-,-,TRBJ1-2,16,CASSSLDRQPGGGYTF,TGTGCCAGCAGCTCCCTTGACAGGCAGCCAGGTGGTGGCTACACCTTC
TRBV4-2,once,TRBD2,TRBJ2-1,16,CASSRVAGGPYNEQFF,TGTGCCAGCAGCCGAGTAGCGGGAGGGCCCTACAATGAGCAGTTCTTC
TRBV11-3,-,TRBD1,TRBJ2-3,18,CASSQGALVLPLGDTQYF,TGTGCCAGCAGCCAGGGGGCTCTTGTTCTCCCCCTGGGAGATACGCAGTATTTT
TRBV12-5,-,-,TRBJ1-3,16,CASGLGNLDRGNTIYF,TGTGCTAGTGGTTTGGGGAACCTCGACAGGGGAAACACCATATATTTT
TRBV5-1,-,TRBD2,TRBJ2-1,19,CASSTTTSGSRSSYNEQFF,TGCGCCAGCAGCACAACCACTAGCGGGTCCAGGAGCTCCTACAATGAGCAGTTCTTC
TRBV10-3,-,-,TRBJ2-1,14,CAIRDWTAYNEQFF,TGTGCCATCAGGGATTGGACAGCCTACAATGAGCAGTTCTTC
TRBV19,few,-,TRBJ2-2,14,CASTTEQNTGELFF,TGTGCCAGTACGACAGAGCAAAACACCGGGGAGCTGTTTTTT
TRBV6-1,-,-,TRBJ1-4,14,CASSGSFFNEKLFF,TGTGCCAGCAGCGGGTCCTTCTTTAATGAAAAACTGTTTTTT
TRBV5-1,-,-,TRBJ2-4,16,CASSLGERVAKNIQYF,TGCGCCAGCAGCTTGGGGGAGCGAGTAGCCAAAAACATTCAGTACTTC
TRBV19,few,-,TRBJ1-5,12,CASRRENQPQHF,TGTGCCAGTAGGAGGGAAAATCAGCCCCAGCATTTT
TRBV6-1,-,TRBD1,TRBJ2-3,14,CASSRRTGGDTQYF,TGTGCCAGCAGTAGGCGGACAGGGGGAGATACGCAGTATTTT
TRBV5-4,-,-,TRBJ2-5,16,CASSGYRDPEKETQYF,TGTGCCAGCAGCGGGTACCGGGACCCCGAAAAAGAGACCCAGTACTTC
TRBV28,-,-,TRBJ1-5,14,CASSLPGGNQPQHF,TGTGCCAGCAGTTTACCAGGGGGCAATCAGCCCCAGCATTTT
TRBV4-2,-,TRBD2,TRBJ2-2,15,CASSRLAGDTGELFF,TGTGCCAGCAGCCGACTAGCGGGAGACACCGGGGAGCTGTTTTTT
TRBV25-1,-,-,TRBJ2-1,14,CASDEPGPDNEQFF,TGTGCCAGCGATGAACCAGGGCCTGACAATGAGCAGTTCTTC
TRBV6-6,once,TRBD2,TRBJ2-7,15,CASSYWAGGSYEQYF,TGTGCCAGCAGTTATTGGGCGGGAGGCTCCTACGAGCAGTACTTC
TRBV4-3,many,TRBD1,TRBJ2-7,17,CASSQDRVTGGQGEQYF,TGCGCCAGCAGCCAAGATCGGGTGACAGGGGGGCAAGGGGAGCAGTACTTC
TRBV18,-,-,TRBJ1-2,13,CASSPFSFRSFTF,TGTGCCAGCTCACCATTCTCTTTCAGGTCTTTCACCTTC
TRBV5-1,-,-,TRBJ2-3,13,CASSPGVADTQYF,TGCGCCAGCAGCCCCGGGGTGGCAGATACGCAGTATTTT
TRBV15,once,TRBD2,TRBJ2-7,17,CATSREGRGASSYEQYF,TGTGCCACCAGCAGAGAAGGGAGGGGAGCGAGCTCCTACGAGCAGTACTTC
TRBV5-8,-,TRBD2,TRBJ2-7,16,CASRPDLAGGSYEQYF,TGTGCCAGCAGACCTGACCTAGCGGGAGGCTCCTACGAGCAGTACTTC
TRBV2,-,TRBD1,TRBJ2-4,13,CASRQGTRNIQYF,TGTGCCAGTAGACAGGGGACAAGAAACATTCAGTACTTC
TRBV29-1,-,-,TRBJ2-5,12,CSQGRNQETQYF,TGCAGCCAGGGGAGGAACCAAGAGACCCAGTACTTC
TRBV28,-,TRBD1,TRBJ2-5,14,CASSQQGDQETQYF,TGTGCCAGCAGCCAACAGGGGGACCAAGAGACCCAGTACTTC
TRBV9,-,TRBD1,TRBJ1-5,15,CASSGTGGWGQPQHF,TGTGCCAGCAGCGGGACAGGGGGATGGGGACAGCCCCAGCATTTT
TRBV19,-,TRBD1,TRBJ1-2,15,CASSRGGQGTYGYTF,TGTGCCAGTAGTAGGGGAGGACAGGGAACCTATGGCTACACCTTC
TRBV4-2,-,TRBD1,TRBJ1-4,15,CASSQYRGQDEKLFF,TGTGCCAGCAGCCAATACAGGGGGCAGGATGAAAAACTGTTTTTT
TRBV6-5,-,TRBD1,TRBJ1-4,14,CASRMGQLNEKLFF,TGTGCCAGCAGAATGGGACAGTTAAATGAAAAACTGTTTTTT
TRBV5-4,-,TRBD2,TRBJ2-3,16,CASSLGTSGSLDTQYF,TGTGCCAGCAGCCTTGGGACTAGCGGTTCCTTAGATACGCAGTATTTT
TRBV9,-,TRBD2,TRBJ2-7,16,CASSALREGEGYEQYF,TGTGCCAGCAGCGCCCTGCGGGAGGGAGAAGGGTACGAGCAGTACTTC
TRBV19,-,-,TRBJ1-4,15,CASSMRDTPFEKLFF,TGTGCCAGTAGTATGCGGGACACGCCGTTTGAAAAACTGTTTTTT
TRBV29-1,few,-,TRBJ1-3,12,CSVVPGGNTIYF,TGCAGCGTTGTCCCGGGAGGAAACACCATATATTTT
TRBV4-3,-,TRBD2,TRBJ2-3,17,CASSQEFAGGRADTQYF,TGCGCCAGCAGCCAAGAATTTGCGGGAGGGCGAGCGGATACGCAGTATTTT
TRBV29-1,-,-,TRBJ2-1,16,CSVDGAEVGRYNEQFF,TGCAGCGTTGATGGGGCCGAGGTAGGCCGCTACAATGAGCAGTTCTTC
TRBV9,-,-,TRBJ2-7,13,CASSVGTSYEQYF,TGTGCCAGCAGCGTAGGGACTTCGTACGAGCAGTACTTC
TRBV30,-,-,TRBJ1-1,13,CAWSVEGGTEAFF,TGTGCCTGGAGTGTAGAGGGGGGCACTGAAGCTTTCTTT
TRBV19,-,TRBD2,TRBJ2-1,16,CASSIVGGSSYNEQFF,TGTGCCAGTAGTATAGTTGGCGGGAGCTCCTACAATGAGCAGTTCTTC
TRBV6-1,-,-,TRBJ1-2,15,CASSGRTSSSYGYTF,TGTGCCAGCAGTGGACGGACCTCGTCCTCCTATGGCTACACCTTC
TRBV6-6,-,-,TRBJ2-2,16,CASSYSAGANTGELFF,TGTGCCAGCAGTTACTCGGCCGGGGCGAACACCGGGGAGCTGTTTTTT
TRBV30,-,-,TRBJ2-2,11,CAWSGTGELFF,TGTGCCTGGAGTGGTACCGGGGAGCTGTTTTTT
TRBV2,-,-,TRBJ1-5,12,CASRFGSQPQHF,TGTGCCAGCAGGTTTGGGTCCCAGCCCCAGCATTTT
TRBV28,-,-,TRBJ2-7,12,CASTAGRYEQYF,TGTGCCAGCACGGCAGGGCGCTACGAGCAGTACTTC
TRBV19,-,TRBD1,TRBJ2-1,16,CASRGHGTAYYNEQFF,TGTGCCAGTAGGGGACACGGGACAGCCTACTACAATGAGCAGTTCTTC
TRBV19,-,-,TRBJ2-1,16,CASSRGAGGSYNEQFF,TGTGCCAGTAGTAGGGGAGCGGGTGGGTCCTACAATGAGCAGTTCTTC
TRBV7-2,-,TRBD1,TRBJ2-5,13,CASSLDRRETQYF,TGTGCCAGCAGCTTGGACAGGCGAGAGACCCAGTACTTC
TRBV7-2,-,-,TRBJ2-2,14,CASSLATSTGELFF,TGTGCCAGCAGCTTAGCGACCTCCACCGGGGAGCTGTTTTTT
TRBV27,-,-,TRBJ1-1,13,CASSFGGNTEAFF,TGTGCCAGCAGTTTCGGGGGGAACACTGAAGCTTTCTTT
TRBV5-6,-,TRBD2,TRBJ2-3,18,CASSLELAGVPRTDTQYF,TGTGCCAGCAGCTTGGAACTAGCGGGAGTCCCTCGGACAGATACGCAGTATTTT